The sequence of this T cell receptor (beta chain) was determined in a study of cytomegalovirus exposure and HLA in healthy donors. As for this clone: The antigen remains unidentified.

The study's findings and limits: Cytomegalovirus status, reportedly, was diagnosed with high specificity and sensitivity by the classifier. The study put around 180 TCR beta chains on its list as cytomegalovirus-associated. Most TCR sequences were seen very rarely across donors, but some public TCRs occurred in many. In vitro assays verified that three CMV-associated chains recognized CMV antigens specifically.

The CDR3 extends over 18 amino acids. Trimming removed 7 bases from V and 5 bases from J, with 27 bases in between. In germline, CDR1 is LNHDA, CDR2 SQIVND (reference sequence). Sequencing used immunoSEQ multiplex PCR; TCRdb keeps in-frame clones, though not all of them. Among some 140,000 clones listed, 80% to 90% were seen once. The genes are TRBV19 and TRBJ1-5, with a possible D match to TRBD1 (5 bases). The specimen sequenced was PBMCs. The receptor was derived from a man aged 18-30 years in good health and CMV-seronegative. CDR3 residues: CASTTYPRRAREDQPQHF. In DNA, the CDR3 is TGTGCCAGTACGACCTACCCCAGAAGGGCCAGGGAAGATCAGCCCCAGCATTTT.